The text below deals with one T cell receptor (beta chain). Assay: immunoSEQ multiplex PCR; the TCRdb copy retains only in-frame clones and omits some. The sample includes 150,000 to 200,000 clones, approximately 85% of them seen just once. This entry comes from a study of blood T cell repertoires in COVID-19. The V gene's germline CDR1 is SGHTA and CDR2 FQGNSA. J lost 4 bases, V lost 3 bases, and 3 bases had no gene match. CDR3 length: 14 amino acids. J is TRBJ2-1 and V is TRBV7-2, with 7 bases lining up with TRBD2. The TCR sequence derives from a man aged 60 to 75 with acute or convalescent COVID-19. Specimen: peripheral blood. For the CDR3, the DNA is TGTGCCAGCAGCTTCGGGGGGATTTACAATGAGCAGTTCTTC. Its protein is CASSFGGIYNEQFF.